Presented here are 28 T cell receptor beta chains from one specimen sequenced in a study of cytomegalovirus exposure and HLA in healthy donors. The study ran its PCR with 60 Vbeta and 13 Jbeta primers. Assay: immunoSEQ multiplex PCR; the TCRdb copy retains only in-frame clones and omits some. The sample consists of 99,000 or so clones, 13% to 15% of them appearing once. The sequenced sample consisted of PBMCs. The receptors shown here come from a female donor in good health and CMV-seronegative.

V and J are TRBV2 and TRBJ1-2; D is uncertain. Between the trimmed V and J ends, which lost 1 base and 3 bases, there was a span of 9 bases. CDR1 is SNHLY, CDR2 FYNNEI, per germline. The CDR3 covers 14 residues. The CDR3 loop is CASSEEKGDYGYTF. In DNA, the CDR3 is TGTGCCAGCAGTGAAGAAAAAGGAGACTATGGCTACACCTTC.

CDR3 bases: TGTGCCAGCAGGACAGGGGGCCATCAGCCCCAGCATTTT. Protein product: CASRTGGHQPQHF. The chain carries TRBV2 and TRBJ1-5; 10 bases align to TRBD1. The CDR3 consists of 13 residues. Trimming took 6 bases from V and 5 from J; bases not matched to a gene: 1. Germline CDR1 SNHLY, CDR2 FYNNEI.

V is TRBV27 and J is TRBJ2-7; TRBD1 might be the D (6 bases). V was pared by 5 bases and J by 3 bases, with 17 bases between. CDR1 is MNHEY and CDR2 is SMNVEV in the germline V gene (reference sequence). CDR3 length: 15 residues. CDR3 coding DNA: TGTGCCAGCAGTGAAACCAGACAGGTAGGCTACGAGCAGTACTTC. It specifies CASSETRQVGYEQYF.

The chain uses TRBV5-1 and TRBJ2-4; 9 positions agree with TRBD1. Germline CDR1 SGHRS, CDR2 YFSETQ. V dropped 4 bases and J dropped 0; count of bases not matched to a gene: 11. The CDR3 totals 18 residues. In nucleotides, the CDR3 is TGCGCCAGCAGCCCTGGACAGGGACAGGGTCTAGCCAAAAACATTCAGTACTTC. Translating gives CASSPGQGQGLAKNIQYF.

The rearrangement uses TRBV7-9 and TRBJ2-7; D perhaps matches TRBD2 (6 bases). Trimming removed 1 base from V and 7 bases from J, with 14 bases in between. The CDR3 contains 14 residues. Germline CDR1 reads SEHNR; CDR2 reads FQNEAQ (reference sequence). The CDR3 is CASSLVRGSGEQYF. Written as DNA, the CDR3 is TGTGCCAGCAGCTTAGTTCGGGGGTCGGGAGAGCAGTACTTC.

The CDR3 region is CAISESTSGIATYEQYF. The DNA of the CDR3 is TGTGCCATCAGTGAGTCCACTAGCGGCATCGCCACCTACGAGCAGTACTTC. V usage is TRBV10-3 and J usage is TRBJ2-7; 8 bases are shared with TRBD2. V shed 0 bases, J shed 2 bases, and the junction held 9 bases outside the gene matches. The germline V gene encodes CDR1 ENHRY and CDR2 SYGVKD. The CDR3 has 17 amino acids.

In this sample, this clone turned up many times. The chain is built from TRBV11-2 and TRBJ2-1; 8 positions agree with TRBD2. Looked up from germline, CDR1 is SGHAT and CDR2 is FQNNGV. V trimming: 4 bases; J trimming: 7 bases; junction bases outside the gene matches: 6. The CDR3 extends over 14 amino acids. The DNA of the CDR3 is TGTGCCAGCAGCTGGGCTCTAGCGGGTAATGAGCAGTTCTTC. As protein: CASSWALAGNEQFF.

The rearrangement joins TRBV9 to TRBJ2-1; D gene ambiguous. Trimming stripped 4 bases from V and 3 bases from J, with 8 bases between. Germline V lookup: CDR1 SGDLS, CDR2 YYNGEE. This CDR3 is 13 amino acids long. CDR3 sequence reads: CASSTDIYNEQFF. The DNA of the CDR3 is TGTGCCAGCAGCACTGACATCTACAATGAGCAGTTCTTC.

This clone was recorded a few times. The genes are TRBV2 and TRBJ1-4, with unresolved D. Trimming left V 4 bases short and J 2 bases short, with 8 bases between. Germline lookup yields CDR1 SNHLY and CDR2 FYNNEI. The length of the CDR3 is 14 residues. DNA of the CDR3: TGTGCCAGCAGTGGATCCACTACTAATGAAAAACTGTTTTTT. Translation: CASSGSTTNEKLFF. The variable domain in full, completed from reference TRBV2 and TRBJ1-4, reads EPEVTQTPSHQVTQMGQEVILRCVPISNHLYFYWYRQILGQKVEFLVSFYNNEISEKSEIFDDQFSVERPDGSNFTLKIRSTKLEDSAMYFCASSGSTTNEKLFFGSGTQLSVL.

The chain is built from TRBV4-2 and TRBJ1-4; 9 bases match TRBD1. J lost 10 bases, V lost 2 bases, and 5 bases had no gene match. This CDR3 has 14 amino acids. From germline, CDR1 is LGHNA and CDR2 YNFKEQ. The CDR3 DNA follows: TGTGCCAGCAGCCAACGGACAGGGGAGGGAAAACTGTTTTTT. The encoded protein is CASSQRTGEGKLFF.

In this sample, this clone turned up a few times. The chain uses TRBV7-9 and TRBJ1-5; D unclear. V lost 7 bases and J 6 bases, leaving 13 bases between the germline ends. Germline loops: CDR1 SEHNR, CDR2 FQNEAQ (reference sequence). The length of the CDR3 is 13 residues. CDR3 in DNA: TGTGCCAGCACCCCAGGTCCCTTTCAGCCCCAGCATTTT. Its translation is CASTPGPFQPQHF.

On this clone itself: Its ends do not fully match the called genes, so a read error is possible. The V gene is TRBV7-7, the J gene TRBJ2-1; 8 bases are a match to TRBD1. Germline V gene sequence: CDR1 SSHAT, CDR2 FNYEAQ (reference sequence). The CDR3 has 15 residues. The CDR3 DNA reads TGTGCTAGCAGCCTCGGGACAGGCTCCTACAATGAGCAGTTCTTC. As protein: CASSLGTGSYNEQFF.

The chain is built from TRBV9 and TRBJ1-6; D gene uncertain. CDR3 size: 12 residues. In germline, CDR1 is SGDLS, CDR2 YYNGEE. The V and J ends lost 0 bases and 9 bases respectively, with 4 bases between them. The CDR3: CASSVVGSPLHF. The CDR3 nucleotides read TGTGCCAGCAGCGTAGTCGGTTCACCCCTCCACTTT.

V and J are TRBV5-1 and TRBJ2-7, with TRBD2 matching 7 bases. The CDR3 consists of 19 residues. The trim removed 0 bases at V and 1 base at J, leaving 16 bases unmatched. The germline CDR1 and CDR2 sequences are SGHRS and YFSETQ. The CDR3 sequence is CASSLGGRLAVYASYEQYF. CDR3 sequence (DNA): TGCGCCAGCAGCTTGGGGGGCCGGCTAGCGGTTTACGCGTCCTACGAGCAGTACTTC.

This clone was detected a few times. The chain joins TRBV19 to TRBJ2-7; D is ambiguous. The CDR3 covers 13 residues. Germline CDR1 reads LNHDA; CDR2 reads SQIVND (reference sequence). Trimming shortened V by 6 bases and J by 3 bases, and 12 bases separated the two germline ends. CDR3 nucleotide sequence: TGTGCCAGTAGATTTGGGCCGAGCTACGAGCAGTACTTC. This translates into CASRFGPSYEQYF.

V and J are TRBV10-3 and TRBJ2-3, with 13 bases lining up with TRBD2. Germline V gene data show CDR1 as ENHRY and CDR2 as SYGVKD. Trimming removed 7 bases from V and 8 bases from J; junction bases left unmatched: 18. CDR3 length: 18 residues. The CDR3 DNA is TGTGCCATCACAACCGAGGGGACACTAGCGGGGGGGCCGACTACGCAGTATTTT. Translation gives CAITTEGTLAGGPTTQYF.

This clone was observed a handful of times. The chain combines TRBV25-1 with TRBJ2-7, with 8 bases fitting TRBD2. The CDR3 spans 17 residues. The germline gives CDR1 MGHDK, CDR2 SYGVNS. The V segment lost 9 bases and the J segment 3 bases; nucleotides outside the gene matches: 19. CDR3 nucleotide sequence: TGTGCCAGTTCCGGGGGGGAAAGTGGTGGCCGACACTACGAGCAGTACTTC. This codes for CASSGGESGGRHYEQYF.

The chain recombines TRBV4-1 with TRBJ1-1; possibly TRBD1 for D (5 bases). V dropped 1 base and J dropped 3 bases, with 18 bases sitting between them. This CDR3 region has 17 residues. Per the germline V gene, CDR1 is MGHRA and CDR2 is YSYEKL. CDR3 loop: CASSQVGAITMDTEAFF. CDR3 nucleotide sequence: TGCGCCAGCAGCCAAGTTGGGGCCATTACCATGGACACTGAAGCTTTCTTT.

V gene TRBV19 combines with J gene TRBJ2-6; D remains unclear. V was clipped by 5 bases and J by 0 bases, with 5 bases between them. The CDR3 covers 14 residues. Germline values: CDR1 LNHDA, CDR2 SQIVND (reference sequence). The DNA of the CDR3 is TGTGCCAGTAGTTCAATCTCTGGGGCCAACGTCCTGACTTTC. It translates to CASSSISGANVLTF.

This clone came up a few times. The CDR3: CAISARSTDTQYF. The CDR3 region has the DNA TGTGCCATCAGCGCCAGGAGCACAGATACGCAGTATTTT. J is TRBJ2-3 and V is TRBV10-3; D is unresolved. V gave up 6 bases and J gave up 0 bases, with 7 bases separating them. Germline CDR1 ENHRY, CDR2 SYGVKD. The CDR3 totals 13 residues.

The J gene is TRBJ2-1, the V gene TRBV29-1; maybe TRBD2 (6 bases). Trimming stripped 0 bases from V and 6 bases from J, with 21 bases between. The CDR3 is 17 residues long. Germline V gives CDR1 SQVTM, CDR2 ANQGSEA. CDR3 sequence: CSVEDRWELARGNEQFF. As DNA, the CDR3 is TGCAGCGTTGAAGATAGGTGGGAACTAGCAAGGGGCAATGAGCAGTTCTTC.

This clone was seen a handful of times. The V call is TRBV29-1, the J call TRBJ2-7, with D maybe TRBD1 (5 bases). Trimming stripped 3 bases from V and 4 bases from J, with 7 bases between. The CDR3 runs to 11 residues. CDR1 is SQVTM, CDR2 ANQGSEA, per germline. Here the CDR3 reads CSVEGPYEQYF. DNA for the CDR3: TGCAGCGTTGAGGGGCCGTACGAGCAGTACTTC.

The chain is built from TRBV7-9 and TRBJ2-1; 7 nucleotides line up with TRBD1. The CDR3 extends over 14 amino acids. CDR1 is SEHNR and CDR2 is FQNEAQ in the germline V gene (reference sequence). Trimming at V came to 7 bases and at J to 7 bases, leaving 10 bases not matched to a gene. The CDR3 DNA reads TGTGCCAGCACCCCCCGACAGGGACAAAATGAGCAGTTCTTC. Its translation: CASTPRQGQNEQFF. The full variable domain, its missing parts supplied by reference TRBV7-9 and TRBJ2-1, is DTGVSQNPRHKITKRGQNVTFRCDPISEHNRLYWYRQTLGQGPEFLTYFQNEAQLEKSRLLSDRFSAERPKGSFSTLEIQRTEQGDSAMYLCASTPRQGQNEQFFGPGTRLTVL.

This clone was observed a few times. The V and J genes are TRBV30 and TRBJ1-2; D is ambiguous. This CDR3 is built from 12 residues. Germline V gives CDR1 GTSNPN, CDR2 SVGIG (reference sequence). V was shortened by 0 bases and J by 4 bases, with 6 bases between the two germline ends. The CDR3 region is CAWSVTSYGYTF. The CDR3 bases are TGTGCCTGGAGTGTAACAAGCTATGGCTACACCTTC.

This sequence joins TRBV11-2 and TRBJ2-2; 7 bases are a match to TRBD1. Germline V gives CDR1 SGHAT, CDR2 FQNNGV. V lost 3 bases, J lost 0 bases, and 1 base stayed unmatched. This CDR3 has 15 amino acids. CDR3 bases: TGTGCCAGCAGCTTCGGGACAGCGAACACCGGGGAGCTGTTTTTT. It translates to CASSFGTANTGELFF.

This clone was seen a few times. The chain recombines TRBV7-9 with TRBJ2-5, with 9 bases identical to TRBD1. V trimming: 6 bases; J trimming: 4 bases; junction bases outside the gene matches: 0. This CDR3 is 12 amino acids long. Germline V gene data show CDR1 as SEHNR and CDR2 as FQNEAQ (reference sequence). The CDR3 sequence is CASRGQGETQYF. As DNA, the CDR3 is TGTGCCAGCAGGGGACAGGGAGAGACCCAGTACTTC.

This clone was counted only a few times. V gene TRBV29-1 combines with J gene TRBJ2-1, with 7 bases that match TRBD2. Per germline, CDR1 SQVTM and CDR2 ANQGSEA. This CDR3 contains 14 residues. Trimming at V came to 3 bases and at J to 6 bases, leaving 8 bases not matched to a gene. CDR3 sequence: CSVDQGGRPNEQFF. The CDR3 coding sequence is TGCAGCGTTGACCAGGGAGGGAGGCCCAATGAGCAGTTCTTC.

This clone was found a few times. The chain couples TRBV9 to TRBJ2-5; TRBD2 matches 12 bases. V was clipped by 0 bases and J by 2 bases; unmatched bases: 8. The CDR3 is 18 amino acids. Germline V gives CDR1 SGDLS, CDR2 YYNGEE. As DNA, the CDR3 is TGTGCCAGCAGCGTAGCCGCTAGCGGGAGGGCAAAGCAAGAGACCCAGTACTTC. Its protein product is CASSVAASGRAKQETQYF. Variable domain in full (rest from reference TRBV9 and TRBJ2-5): DSGVTQTPKHLITATGQRVTLRCSPRSGDLSVYWYQQSLDQGLQFLIQYYNGEERAKGNILERFSAQQFPDLHSELNLSSLELGDSALYFCASSVAASGRAKQETQYFGPGTRLLVL.